These 20 T cell receptor beta chains came from one sample sequenced in a study of response to subunit inactivated influenza vaccine. TCRdb fed the RT-PCR reads into MiXCR, producing one record per CDR3 protein. The repertoire holds over 450,000 distinct CDR3 sequences, approximately 13% seen once, with around 13% in the top ten. This material consisted of PBMCs from blood, taken roughly 48 days after vaccination. The receptors were sampled from a man in his forties or fifties who received an inactivated influenza vaccine.

This clonotype was seen many times. V usage is TRBV5-1 and J usage is TRBJ2-3; D is perhaps TRBD2 (6 bases). The CDR3 runs 16 residues. Trimming pared 4 bases from V and 3 bases from J, leaving 18 bases between. Germline CDR1 is SGHRS and CDR2 is YFSETQ. The CDR3 nucleotides are TGCGCCAGCAGCGGGGGGTCGGGGTCTGGTACAGATACGCAGTATTTT. This gives the protein CASSGGSGSGTDTQYF.

This clonotype was seen a few times. The chain couples TRBV7-2 to TRBJ2-1; 8 bases are shared with TRBD1. Germline-derived CDR1 and CDR2 are SGHTA and FQGNSA. The V and J ends lost 5 bases and 3 bases, in that order; junction bases with no gene match: 6. This CDR3 is built from 15 residues. CDR3 coding DNA: TGTGCCAGCAGCCAGGTTGGGACAGGCTACAATGAGCAGTTCTTC. This gives the protein CASSQVGTGYNEQFF.

The rearrangement uses TRBV7-2 and TRBJ2-7; perhaps D is TRBD1 or TRBD2 (6 bases each). Trimming cost V 1 base and J 1 base, with 14 bases left between them. Per the germline V gene, CDR1 is SGHTA and CDR2 is FQGNSA. The CDR3 has 16 amino acids. In nucleotides, the CDR3 is TGTGCCAGCAGCTTAGACAGCGCGGGACAATCCTACGAGCAGTACTTC. It specifies CASSLDSAGQSYEQYF.

This clonotype was picked up a small number of times. The chain joins TRBV7-9 to TRBJ2-1; weak D call: TRBD2 (5 bases). The V gene's germline CDR1 is SEHNR and CDR2 FQNEAQ (reference sequence). The germline V and J ends were trimmed by 8 bases and 8 bases, with 16 bases remaining between them. There are 13 residues in the CDR3. CDR3 nucleotide sequence: TGTGCCAGCGAAGTCACTAGTGTCTATGAGCAGTTCTTC. It translates to CASEVTSVYEQFF.

CDR3 sequence (DNA): TGTGCCACCAGCAGAGAACTAGCGGGGGTTACTGAAGAGACCCAGTACTTC. Its translation: CATSRELAGVTEETQYF. The rearrangement links TRBV15 to TRBJ2-5; 11 nucleotides line up with TRBD2. Germline V gene sequence: CDR1 LNHNV, CDR2 YYDKDF (reference sequence). Trimming cost V 0 bases and J 3 bases; bases outside gene matches: 6. This CDR3 is built from 17 residues. Variable domain in full (rest from reference TRBV15 and TRBJ2-5): DAMVIQNPRYQVTQFGKPVTLSCSQTLNHNVMYWYQQKSSQAPKLLFHYYDKDFNNEADTPDNFQSRRPNTSFCFLDIRSPGLGDTAMYLCATSRELAGVTEETQYFGPGTRLLVL.

The gene calls are TRBV10-3 and TRBJ2-3, with a weak D call TRBD1 (6 bases). The ends were cut back, 7 bases at V and 2 bases at J, with 19 bases in the middle. Germline assignment: CDR1 ENHRY and CDR2 SYGVKD. The CDR3 contains 16 residues. The CDR3 coding sequence is TGTGCCATCACAAAGGGGGAGAAACCGACCACAGATACGCAGTATTTT. Residues: CAITKGEKPTTDTQYF.

This clonotype occurred a few times. V usage is TRBV2 and J usage is TRBJ2-2, with a weak D call TRBD2 (5 bases). Per the germline V gene, CDR1 is SNHLY and CDR2 is FYNNEI. The CDR3 has 15 residues. The V end lost 4 bases, the J end lost 0 bases, and 9 bases lay between the germline ends. As DNA, the CDR3 is TGTGCCAGCAGTGTACAAGCGGCGAACACCGGGGAGCTGTTTTTT. Its translation: CASSVQAANTGELFF.

This clonotype was detected ten times or more. The rearrangement joins TRBV6-5 to TRBJ2-1; D is ambiguous. CDR3 length: 15 residues. Trimming removed 0 bases at V and 4 bases at J, with 10 bases between. Germline V lookup: CDR1 MNHEY, CDR2 SVGAGI. CDR3: CASSYSSGSYNEQFF. The CDR3 DNA sequence: TGTGCCAGCAGTTACTCTTCAGGTTCGTACAATGAGCAGTTCTTC.

This chain uses TRBV7-2 with TRBJ2-5; TRBD1 might be the D (5 bases). Germline V gene data show CDR1 as SGHTA and CDR2 as FQGNSA. Trimming shortened V by 1 base and J by 10 bases, and 13 bases separated the two germline ends. This CDR3 is built from 13 residues. In DNA form, the CDR3 reads TGTGCCAGCAGCTTAGACGACAGATATTTCCAGTACTTC. It codes for CASSLDDRYFQYF.

This clonotype showed up many times. The chain carries TRBV12-3 or TRBV12-4 and TRBJ2-2; no clear D. There are 16 residues in the CDR3. Trimming stripped 3 bases from V and 2 bases from J, with 13 bases between. CDR3 DNA sequence: TGTGCCAGCAGTTTTGGAGCGCCCTTAAACACCGGGGAGCTGTTTTTT. It specifies CASSFGAPLNTGELFF.

The table lists this clonotype with many counts. The chain uses TRBV10-3 and TRBJ2-3; D not resolved. The CDR3 length is 14 residues. The germline gives CDR1 ENHRY, CDR2 SYGVKD. V was clipped by 4 bases and J by 5 bases, with 13 bases between them. The CDR3 sequence is CAISVNSLGDTQYF. In DNA, the CDR3 is TGTGCCATCAGTGTTAATAGCTTGGGAGATACGCAGTATTTT.

The genes are TRBV20-1 and TRBJ2-1, with D maybe TRBD2 (6 bases). Trimming shortened V by 6 bases and J by 2 bases, and 14 bases separated the two germline ends. CDR3 length: 14 amino acids. Germline loops: CDR1 DFQATT, CDR2 SNEGSKA (reference sequence). The CDR3 reads CSARSGFTYNEQFF. The CDR3 region has the DNA TGCAGTGCCCGAAGCGGGTTCACCTACAATGAGCAGTTCTTC.

The gene calls are TRBV4-3 and TRBJ1-6, with 10 bases matching TRBD1. The V gene end was trimmed by 3 bases and the J gene end by 8 bases; junction bases not matched to a gene: 4. This CDR3 comprises 15 residues. Germline V gene lookup returns CDR1 LGHNA and CDR2 YSLEER. The CDR3 DNA reads as TGCGCCAGCAGCCATAGACAGGGGGCTGATTCACCCCTCCACTTT. This translates into CASSHRQGADSPLHF.

This clonotype was recorded many times. The chain joins TRBV28 to TRBJ2-1; no reliable D call. Germline assignment: CDR1 MDHEN and CDR2 SYDVKM. V was cut by 3 bases and J by 8 bases, with 11 bases left in between. This CDR3 is 13 amino acids long. Written as DNA, the CDR3 is TGTGCCAGCAGTTTGAGTAGCATCCATGAGCAGTTCTTC. It specifies CASSLSSIHEQFF.

The chain combines TRBV9 with TRBJ2-5; 8 bases are shared with TRBD1. The CDR3 is 15 amino acids. V lost 4 bases and J lost 2; bases outside the gene matches: 7. Per germline, CDR1 SGDLS and CDR2 YYNGEE. CDR3 nucleotide sequence: TGTGCCAGCAGCCTAGACAGGGGAAGACAAGAGACCCAGTACTTC. It translates to CASSLDRGRQETQYF.

The chain carries TRBV7-2 and TRBJ1-5, with D unclear. Germline V gene sequence: CDR1 SGHTA, CDR2 FQGNSA. The CDR3 covers 14 residues. V dropped 3 bases and J dropped 5 bases, with 11 bases sitting between them. The CDR3 region is CASSLRDTDQPQHF. CDR3 coding DNA: TGTGCCAGCAGCTTGCGGGATACGGATCAGCCCCAGCATTTT.

This chain links TRBV10-3 with TRBJ1-3; D might be TRBD1 (6 bases). The CDR3 consists of 13 residues. Looked up from germline, CDR1 is ENHRY and CDR2 is SYGVKD. Trimming removed 8 bases from V and 0 bases from J, with 8 bases in between. CDR3 sequence (DNA): TGTGCCATCGGGGACATCTCTGGAAACACCATATATTTT. It encodes CAIGDISGNTIYF.

The chain is built from TRBV28 and TRBJ2-3, with 8 bases fitting TRBD2. Germline lookup yields CDR1 MDHEN and CDR2 SYDVKM. This CDR3 contains 17 residues. V shed 4 bases, J shed 5 bases, and the junction held 14 bases outside the gene matches. The CDR3: CASSWPGGLSWEDTQYF. The CDR3 nucleotides are TGTGCCAGCAGTTGGCCGGGAGGGCTTTCGTGGGAAGATACGCAGTATTTT.

The gene calls are TRBV7-6 and TRBJ2-7; no reliable D call. Deletions cut 2 bases from V and 2 bases from J, with 13 bases between. CDR1 SGHVS and CDR2 FNYEAQ come from the germline V gene. This CDR3 has 15 amino acids. The DNA for the CDR3 is TGTGCCAGCAGCTTACTGACGGGTCCGGCCTACGAGCAGTACTTC. Translated, it gives CASSLLTGPAYEQYF.

This clonotype has just a few counts. The V gene is TRBV20-1, the J gene TRBJ2-1, with D perhaps assigned TRBD1 or TRBD2 (5 bases each). V was shortened by 3 bases and J by 0 bases, with 24 bases between the two germline ends. Germline CDR1 is DFQATT and CDR2 is SNEGSKA (reference sequence). The CDR3 contains 19 residues. The DNA for the CDR3 is TGCAGTGCTAGCGGATTCAGAGGACGGGGCGCGAGCTCCTACAATGAGCAGTTCTTC. Protein sequence: CSASGFRGRGASSYNEQFF.